The clone carrying this T cell receptor beta chain was recorded a few times. Between the trimmed V and J ends, which lost 2 bases and 0 bases, there was a span of 10 bases. This CDR3 region has 15 residues. Germline V gene sequence: CDR1 SEHNR, CDR2 FQNEAQ (reference sequence). This sample was taken from a study of blood T cell repertoires in COVID-19. Study as a whole: From the United States, Italy and Spain came samples of acute and convalescent COVID-19.

Only in-frame clones appear in the TCRdb table, and some are missing; sequencing was by immunoSEQ multiplex PCR. The sample lists some 270,000 clones, roughly 88% occurring once. Sequenced input: peripheral blood. The V and J genes are TRBV7-9 and TRBJ1-1; D remains unclear. This sequence originates from a woman in her seventies with acute or convalescent COVID-19. CDR3 nucleotide sequence: TGTGCCAGCAGCTTATCATCGGTGGTGAACACTGAAGCTTTCTTT. Residues: CASSLSSVVNTEAFF.